This T cell receptor beta chain was documented in a study of sequential checkpoint blockade in melanoma. Treatment here: randomized to nivolumab then ipilimumab (arm A) or the reverse (arm B). This clone was seen a single time. Germline loops: CDR1 SGDLS, CDR2 YYNGEE. Between the trimmed V and J ends, which lost 2 bases and 5 bases, there was a span of 13 bases. The CDR3 is 14 residues long. The protocol was immunoSEQ multiplex PCR, while the TCRdb copy is restricted to in-frame clones and leaves out a portion. The table includes 13,000 or so clones, 55% to 75% detected once. The chain is built from TRBV9 and TRBJ2-5; perhaps TRBD2 as D (6 bases). The clonotype was recovered from a human donor with melanoma. Sequences were derived from CD8+ T cells sorted from blood (inferred from file names), sampled from a patient given nivolumab and ipilimumab in sequence. The CDR3 DNA is TGTGCCAGCAGCGTGGGGGGTATGGGGGAGACCCAGTACTTC. Its translation is CASSVGGMGETQYF.